This T cell receptor beta chain comes out of a study of CD8+ T cells in alopecia areata (dated by TCRdb to 2016 to 2018). With regard to the full study: The treated patients, all with moderate-to-severe alopecia areata, were enrolled in an open-label pilot trial of oral tofacitinib given at 5 to 10 mg twice daily. RNA was extracted with the PAXgene miRNA kit for fixed scalp, the miRNeasy kit for PBMCs, and the RNeasy kit for mouse skin. TCRbeta CDR3 regions were amplified by immunoSEQ multiplex PCR using 35 Vbeta forward and 13 Jbeta reverse primers. Biopsies were taken from tofacitinib-treated patients at baseline and again at 4 and 24 weeks into treatment, and several of those patients also had a later scalp biopsy. Scalp clonality was compared across normal scalp (n=4), patchy alopecia areata scalp (n=8), and alopecia totalis/universalis scalp (n=8). Human TCRbeta sequencing covered scalp tissue and sorted CD4+ and CD8+ peripheral blood T cells from patchy and totalis/universalis alopecia areata patients and healthy controls. In both human patients and the C3H/HeJ mouse model, the study applied high-throughput TCRbeta sequencing to look at T cell clonal expansion in alopecia areata. Tofacitinib was administered for 6 to 18 months, and 6 months of follow-up off drug were then conducted to assess delayed response and recurrence.

The full study reports these points: Scalp TCR repertoire analysis is complicated because resident alphabeta T cells in normal human skin are also sequenced, whereas mouse skin is dominated by gammadelta T cells. Shared TCR sequences between patients were less evident than in mice, which may be partly attributable to HLA diversity in the patient population. Lesional scalp, especially in alopecia totalis/universalis, showed higher clonality and more expanded CD8+ clones than normal scalp, suggesting antigenic drive.

This clone was found once. Its antigen is not yet known. No clone much larger than this one lies a single base away; base qualities are absent. Different DNA sequences within this sample yield the same CDR3. As encoded in the germline V gene, CDR1 is SQVTM while CDR2 is ANQGSEA. V is cut by 1 base and J by 3 bases, and the space between the germline ends is 10 bases. CDR3 length: 13 amino acids, cysteine to phenylalanine. The retained sequence is limited to the CDR3, 39 bases, with the frame set at the first base. The protocol used for the library was the immunoSEQ multiplex PCR assay. RNA was extracted from all samples and reverse transcribed into cDNA as template for TCR sequencing. First-strand cDNA was synthesized using SuperScript III with a 2:1 mix of oligo-dT and random hexamers. A synthetic immune receptor repertoire was used to assess amplification bias, and residual bias was removed computationally. Under the source paper's analysis protocol: After raw reads were preprocessed to remove errors, the CDR3 was defined following IMGT conventions as running from the conserved cysteine to phenylalanine. To get clonality, Shannon entropy was normalized by log2 of the number of productive unique TCRs and the result was subtracted from 1. Whether each scalp clone was CD4 or CD8 was inferred by checking scalp TCRbeta sequences against the CD4 and CD8 repertoires from sorted blood. The clones in this table, taken by TCRdb from immuneACCESS, are in-frame only. Not every clone is retained; where verified, under half of the shortfall comes from an unresolved V gene, and the cause of the rest is unknown. V, J and clone size are taken as reported in that table, and D and trimming were inferred from the DNA itself. Recorded for this sample are 60,000 to 70,000 clones; 45% to 55% of them occurred a single time. Approximately 18% of the sample belongs to the ten largest clones.

Per the publication, the time point label means: baseline before oral tofacitinib. Lesional scalp punch biopsies and peripheral blood were collected from alopecia areata patients. After PBMCs were isolated by density centrifugation and stained for CD3, CD4 and CD8, a FACSAria was used to sort CD4+ and CD8+ T cells. The sequencing here drew on CD8+ T cells sorted from blood, taken at week 0. The sequence derives from a human donor with alopecia areata. This sequence uses TRBV29-1 and TRBJ2-7; no D segment can be confidently identified. The CDR3: CSVEAGSSYEQYF. The sequenced DNA is TGCAGCGTTGAAGCCGGCAGTAGCTACGAGCAGTACTTC.